The TCR beta chain under discussion was sequenced for a study of T cells in Graves' hyperthyroidism and ophthalmopathy. As to this clonotype: Its specificity is unknown. This may be a read error, as it is one base from a much larger clone.

Overall study results and limits: A model of 13 V-J pairs discriminated ophthalmopathy from stable hyperthyroidism.

Uncontrolled infection, other autoimmune disease, pregnancy and lactation each barred patients from inclusion. Together with thyroid ultrasound, orbital computed tomography, serum thyroxine and TRAb, clinical symptoms were used for diagnoses. Source material for PBMCs was over 7.5 ml fresh peripheral blood. The CDR3 contains 13 residues. V lost 6 bases, J lost 3 bases, and 12 bases lay in between. Germline-derived CDR1 and CDR2 are MDHEN and SYDVKM. RNA transcripts gave rise to amplified TCR beta CDR3 regions. During a first-round RT-PCR of the TCR CDR3, the HTBI primer set was used. TCRdb reprocessed the multiplex PCR reads via MiXCR and lists one record per CDR3 protein. The table records approximately 400,000 distinct CDR3 sequences, about 18% of them present only once.

Sequencing was carried out using blood. The clonotype was recovered from a young woman with Graves' hyperthyroidism. V is TRBV28 and J is TRBJ2-7; the D gene is possibly TRBD2 (6 bases). CDR3 sequence reads: CASSRQGLYEQYF. CDR3 DNA: TGTGCCAGCAGCCGCCAGGGACTCTACGAGCAGTACTTC.